This is a list of T cell receptor beta chains from one sample in a study of T cells after yellow fever vaccination. TCRdb ran MiXCR on the 5' RACE reads and lists one entry per CDR3 protein. The sample comprises 200,000 to 250,000 distinct CDR3 sequences, 3% to 4% of which are singletons, and under 3.5% rests with the top ten. The material sequenced was CD4+ T cells sorted from PBMCs, taken 10 days after the yellow fever booster vaccination. The source is a young man who received the YFV17D yellow fever vaccine. Both conserved end residues are part of each CDR3.

V: TRBV7-3
J: TRBJ2-3
CDR3: CASSLGGTATDTQYF

V: TRBV5-4
J: TRBJ2-3
CDR3: CASRGTSGGLYTQYF

V: TRBV7-9
J: TRBJ2-1
CDR3: CASTPRGIGGHNEQFF

V: TRBV20-1
J: TRBJ2-1
CDR3: CSAEMGRGVDFSYNEQFF

V: TRBV7-9
J: TRBJ2-5
CDR3: CASSPRDRGRSGQETQYF

V: TRBV4-2
J: TRBJ2-1
CDR3: CASSQATSGGSYEQFF

V: TRBV20-1
J: TRBJ1-6
CDR3: CSARVQGNSPLHF

V: TRBV29-1
J: TRBJ1-3
CDR3: CSVEDRVPGGTIYF

V: TRBV7-2
J: TRBJ1-2
CDR3: CASSSPEGQNGYTF

V: TRBV7-3
J: TRBJ2-5
CDR3: CASSPGTSGGARVETQYF

V: TRBV24-1
J: TRBJ1-1
CDR3: CATSDYPHTGPVMNTEAFF

V: TRBV20-1
J: TRBJ1-5
CDR3: CSARQDRDQPQHF

V: TRBV12-3/TRBV12-4
J: TRBJ2-5
CDR3: CASTSRGGETQYF